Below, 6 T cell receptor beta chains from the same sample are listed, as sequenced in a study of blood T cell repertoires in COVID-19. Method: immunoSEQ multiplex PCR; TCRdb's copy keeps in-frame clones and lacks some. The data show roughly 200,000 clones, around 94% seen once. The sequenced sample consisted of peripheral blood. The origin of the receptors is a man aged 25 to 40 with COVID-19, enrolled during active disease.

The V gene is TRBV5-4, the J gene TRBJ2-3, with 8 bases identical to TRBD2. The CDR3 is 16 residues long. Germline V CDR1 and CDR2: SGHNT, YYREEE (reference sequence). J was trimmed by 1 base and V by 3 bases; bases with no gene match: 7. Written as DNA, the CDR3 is TGTGCCAGCAGCTCGCCGGCGGGGGGCGGCACAGATACGCAGTATTTT. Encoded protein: CASSSPAGGGTDTQYF.

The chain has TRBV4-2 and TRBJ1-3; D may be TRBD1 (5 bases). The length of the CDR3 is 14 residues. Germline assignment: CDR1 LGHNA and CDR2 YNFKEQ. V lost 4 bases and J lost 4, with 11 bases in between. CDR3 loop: CASSRGGRGNTIYF. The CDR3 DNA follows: TGTGCCAGCAGCCGGGGGGGACGCGGAAACACCATATATTTT.

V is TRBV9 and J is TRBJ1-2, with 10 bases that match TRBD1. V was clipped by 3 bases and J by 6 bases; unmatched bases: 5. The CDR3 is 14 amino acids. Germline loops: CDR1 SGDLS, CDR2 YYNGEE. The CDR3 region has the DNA TGTGCCAGCAGCGAGGAGACAGGGGGCAATGGCTACACCTTC. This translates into CASSEETGGNGYTF.

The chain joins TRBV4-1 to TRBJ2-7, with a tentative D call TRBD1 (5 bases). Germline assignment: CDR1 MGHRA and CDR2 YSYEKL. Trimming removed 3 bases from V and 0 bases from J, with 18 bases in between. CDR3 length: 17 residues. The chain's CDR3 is CASSQTTGQGISYEQYF. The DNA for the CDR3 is TGCGCCAGCAGCCAGACGACCGGGCAGGGAATCTCCTACGAGCAGTACTTC.

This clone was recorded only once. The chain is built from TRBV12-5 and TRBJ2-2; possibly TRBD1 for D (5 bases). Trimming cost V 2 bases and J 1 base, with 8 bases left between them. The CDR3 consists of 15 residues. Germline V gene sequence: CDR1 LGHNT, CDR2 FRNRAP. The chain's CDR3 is CASGLPGLNTGELFF. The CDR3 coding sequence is TGTGCTAGTGGTTTGCCAGGGCTGAACACCGGGGAGCTGTTTTTT.

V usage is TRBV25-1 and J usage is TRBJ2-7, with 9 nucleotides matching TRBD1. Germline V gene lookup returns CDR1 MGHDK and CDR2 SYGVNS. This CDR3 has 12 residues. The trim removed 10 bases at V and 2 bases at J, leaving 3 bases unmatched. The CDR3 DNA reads TGTGCCACAAACAGGGGGCCCTACGAGCAGTACTTC. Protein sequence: CATNRGPYEQYF.